A single sample gave rise to the 23 T cell receptor beta chains below, sequenced in a study of T-cell reconstitution after alpha-beta-depleted transplantation in children. As it was prepared, the TCRbeta library received unique molecular identifiers. TCRdb fed the PCR reads into MiXCR, producing one record per CDR3 protein. The sample lists over 450,000 distinct CDR3 sequences; about 10% were seen once. Here the sequenced sample was PBMCs, taken before TCRalphabeta/CD19-depleted stem cell transplant. The receptor set was obtained from a child younger than 10 with inherited bone marrow failure, due to receive a stem cell transplant.

The genes are TRBV2 and TRBJ1-1, with D possibly being TRBD1 (5 bases). The CDR3 extends over 17 amino acids. Germline V gene data show CDR1 as SNHLY and CDR2 as FYNNEI. The V gene lost 0 bases and the J gene lost 2 bases, with 16 bases spanning the gap. The CDR3 is CASSEALHGQGNTEAFF. As DNA, the CDR3 is TGTGCCAGCAGTGAAGCGCTTCATGGGCAGGGAAACACTGAAGCTTTCTTT.

This clonotype was counted ten times or more. The CDR3 region has the DNA TGTGCCAGCAGTTCTATTTGGGAAGGTGGCTACACCTTC. As protein: CASSSIWEGGYTF. The genes are TRBV27 and TRBJ1-2; no definite D call. Deletions cut 4 bases from V and 7 bases from J, with 13 bases between. The germline V gene has CDR1 MNHEY and CDR2 SMNVEV (reference sequence). The CDR3 has 13 amino acids.

This clonotype was recorded many times. J is TRBJ2-5 and V is TRBV11-2, with D perhaps matching TRBD1 or TRBD2 (5 bases each). Trimming took off 5 bases at V and 4 bases at J, with 17 bases between the two ends. CDR3 length equals 15 residues. Germline V lookup: CDR1 SGHAT, CDR2 FQNNGV. Here the CDR3 reads CASSAWGSPPETQYF. The CDR3 DNA sequence: TGTGCCAGCAGCGCCTGGGGGAGTCCCCCAGAGACCCAGTACTTC.

This clonotype was detected many times. In DNA, the CDR3 is TGTGCCAGCAGCCAAGCTTCCTACGAGCAGTACTTC. It encodes CASSQASYEQYF. The chain employs TRBV3-1 and TRBJ2-7; D ambiguous. Trimming removed 1 base at V and 1 base at J, with 2 bases between. The CDR3 length is 12 residues. CDR1 is LGHDT, CDR2 YNNKEL, per germline (reference sequence).

This clonotype was detected many times. The gene calls are TRBV7-9 and TRBJ2-3; D is tentatively TRBD1 or TRBD2 (5 bases each). V gave up 4 bases and J gave up 5 bases, with 19 bases separating them. Germline V gene lookup returns CDR1 SEHNR and CDR2 FQNEAQ (reference sequence). The CDR3 is made up of 16 amino acids. CDR3 DNA sequence: TGTGCCAGCAGCTACCTCCTAGCCACTGGGGGAGATACGCAGTATTTT. This codes for CASSYLLATGGDTQYF.

This clonotype was detected only a few times. The V and J genes are TRBV27 and TRBJ2-1; 8 positions match TRBD1. The V gene end was trimmed by 7 bases and the J gene end by 4 bases; junction bases not matched to a gene: 6. Germline loops: CDR1 MNHEY, CDR2 SMNVEV (reference sequence). This CDR3 is built from 14 residues. For the CDR3, the DNA is TGTGCCAGCACACGACAGGGGCCGTACAATGAGCAGTTCTTC. It yields the protein CASTRQGPYNEQFF.

There are many counts of this clonotype. The rearrangement joins TRBV12-3 or TRBV12-4 to TRBJ2-1; D may be TRBD1 (6 bases). The ends were cut back, 3 bases at V and 6 bases at J, with 21 bases in the middle. This CDR3 is 17 amino acids long. CDR3 sequence reads: CASSLLNRALFGNEQFF. The CDR3, as DNA: TGTGCCAGCAGTTTGCTCAACAGGGCGCTTTTCGGCAATGAGCAGTTCTTC.

At least ten counts were recorded for this clonotype. The rearrangement uses TRBV20-1 and TRBJ1-2; D not resolved. The V end lost 3 bases, the J end lost 4 bases, and 9 bases lay between the germline ends. The CDR3 is 12 residues long. CDR1 DFQATT and CDR2 SNEGSKA come from the germline V gene (reference sequence). The CDR3 reads CSASGQPYGYTF. CDR3 sequence (DNA): TGCAGTGCTAGTGGGCAGCCCTATGGCTACACCTTC.

This clonotype was seen many times. The chain employs TRBV30 and TRBJ1-1; D might be TRBD1 (6 bases). CDR3 length equals 14 residues. Germline V gene lookup returns CDR1 GTSNPN and CDR2 SVGIG (reference sequence). Trimming stripped 3 bases from V and 0 bases from J, with 11 bases between. The CDR3 DNA reads as TGTGCCTGGAGCCTAACAGGGTTGAACACTGAAGCTTTCTTT. This gives the protein CAWSLTGLNTEAFF.

This clonotype appeared many times. A read error may produce the germline difference seen at one junction end. The chain links TRBV4-3 to TRBJ2-1; 7 nucleotides agree with TRBD2. The V gene's germline CDR1 is LGHNA and CDR2 YSLEER. This CDR3 region has 16 residues. The CDR3 DNA follows: TGCGCCAGCAGCCAAGCTGACGGGAGGTCCTCCAATGAGCAGTTCTTC. This codes for CASSQADGRSSNEQFF.

Ten or more counts support this clonotype. This sequence joins TRBV28 and TRBJ2-7; D might be TRBD1 or TRBD2, each matching 5 bases. The CDR3 is made up of 13 amino acids. Germline lookup yields CDR1 MDHEN and CDR2 SYDVKM. V was trimmed by 6 bases and J by 6 bases, leaving 15 bases between them. The CDR3 nucleotides are TGTGCCAGCAGCGGGGCGGAGACTGGCGAGCAGTACTTC. It encodes CASSGAETGEQYF. The full variable domain, in which reference TRBV28 and TRBJ2-7 provide the parts outside the CDR3, is DVKVTQSSRYLVKRTGEKVFLECVQDMDHENMFWYRQDPGLGLRLIYFSYDVKMKEKGDIPEGYSVSREKKERFSLILESASTNQTSMYLCASSGAETGEQYFGPGTRLTVT.

The chain carries TRBV4-3 and TRBJ2-7, with TRBD1 identical over 7 bases. The ends lost 4 bases at V and 4 bases at J; junction bases unmatched: 10. CDR3 length equals 15 residues. Per the germline V gene, CDR1 is LGHNA and CDR2 is YSLEER. The CDR3 is CASSRKQGPPYEQYF. As DNA, the CDR3 is TGCGCCAGCAGCCGGAAACAGGGGCCCCCATACGAGCAGTACTTC.

This clonotype was counted ten times or more. This chain links TRBV6-2 or TRBV6-3 with TRBJ2-7, with 7 nucleotides matching TRBD1. V gave up 8 bases and J gave up 3 bases; unmatched junction bases: 13. This CDR3 region has 15 residues. In germline, CDR1 is MNHEY, CDR2 SVGEGT. CDR3 residues: CASRTAGTANYEQYF. DNA of the CDR3: TGTGCCAGCCGGACCGCAGGGACAGCAAACTACGAGCAGTACTTC.

This clonotype was counted many times. The V gene is TRBV7-2, the J gene TRBJ2-1; D is uncertain. Trimming removed 7 bases from V and 2 bases from J, with 12 bases in between. Germline CDR1 reads SGHTA; CDR2 reads FQGNSA. This CDR3 region has 14 residues. CDR3 DNA sequence: TGTGCCAGCACCCCTTTAGGTCCCTACAATGAGCAGTTCTTC. This translates into CASTPLGPYNEQFF.

The sample holds many counts of this clonotype. The gene calls are TRBV27 and TRBJ1-5, with D possibly being TRBD1 (5 bases). V dropped 3 bases and J dropped 3 bases, with 9 bases sitting between them. Germline assignment: CDR1 MNHEY and CDR2 SMNVEV (reference sequence). The CDR3 contains 14 residues. CDR3 residues: CASSLAGLNQPQHF. The CDR3, as DNA: TGTGCCAGCAGTTTGGCGGGACTCAATCAGCCCCAGCATTTT.

This clonotype has ten or more counts. The V gene is TRBV29-1, the J gene TRBJ2-3, with 9 bases identical to TRBD2. V lost 6 bases to trimming and J lost 0 bases; unmatched junction nucleotides: 7. Germline CDR1 and CDR2: SQVTM and ANQGSEA. The length of the CDR3 is 15 residues. CDR3 residues: CSVGSGSRSTDTQYF. The CDR3 DNA sequence: TGCAGCGTCGGTAGCGGGAGCCGAAGCACAGATACGCAGTATTTT.

This clonotype came up a few times. V and J are TRBV4-2 and TRBJ2-1; D is possibly TRBD2 (7 bases). This CDR3 is 15 amino acids long. Trimming stripped 0 bases from V and 3 bases from J, with 9 bases between. CDR1 LGHNA and CDR2 YNFKEQ come from the germline V gene. CDR3 region: CASSQEGGDYNEQFF. The CDR3 bases are TGTGCCAGCAGCCAAGAAGGGGGGGACTACAATGAGCAGTTCTTC.

This clonotype was detected many times. V usage is TRBV4-1 and J usage is TRBJ2-7, with a possible D match to TRBD2 (5 bases). Germline V gene lookup returns CDR1 MGHRA and CDR2 YSYEKL. The V end was cut by 0 bases, the J end by 2 bases, with 14 bases between. This CDR3 has 16 amino acids. The CDR3 DNA reads as TGCGCCAGCAGCCAAGAGTCCAGAGGGATTGCCTACGAGCAGTACTTC. Amino acid sequence: CASSQESRGIAYEQYF.

This clonotype was picked up a small number of times. The chain recombines TRBV7-2 with TRBJ2-1; 10 bases match TRBD2. The CDR3 has 14 residues. Trimming at V came to 4 bases and at J to 9 bases, leaving 6 bases not matched to a gene. CDR1 and CDR2 from the germline V gene are SGHTA and FQGNSA. Here the CDR3 reads CASSSIAGGTEQFF. CDR3 sequence (DNA): TGTGCCAGCAGCTCTATAGCGGGAGGTACTGAGCAGTTCTTC.

This clonotype was seen at least ten times. V is TRBV30 and J is TRBJ2-4, with 10 bases identical to TRBD1. V lost 2 bases, J lost 6 bases, and 4 bases stayed unmatched. The CDR3 runs 14 residues. The germline V gene has CDR1 GTSNPN and CDR2 SVGIG (reference sequence). The CDR3 region has the DNA TGTGCCTGGAGTTTGGGGGACAGGGGAAACATTCAGTACTTC. Protein product: CAWSLGDRGNIQYF. Full variable domain (remainder filled in from reference TRBV30 and TRBJ2-4): SQTIHQWPATLVQPVGSPLSLECTVEGTSNPNLYWYRQAAGRGLQLLFYSVGIGQISSEVPQNLSASRPQDRQFILSSKKLLLSDSGFYLCAWSLGDRGNIQYFGAGTRLSVL.

This clonotype was recorded many times. V and J are TRBV21-1 and TRBJ2-5; the listed D gene, TRBD1, was not tested against the DNA. TRBV21-1 is deemed a pseudogene. The CDR3 is 16 amino acids. The chain's CDR3 is CASSERRGQGRETQYF. The CDR3 DNA is TGTGCCAGCAGCGAAAGACGTGGGCAGGGGAGGGAGACCCAGTACTTC.

This clonotype was counted at least ten times. The V call is TRBV20-1, the J call TRBJ2-1; perhaps TRBD2 as D (6 bases). The CDR3 extends over 15 amino acids. V lost 1 base, J lost 2 bases, and 12 bases lay in between. Germline CDR1 DFQATT, CDR2 SNEGSKA (reference sequence). The CDR3 DNA reads as TGCAGTGCTAGAGGATTTCGGGAGACCTACAATGAGCAGTTCTTC. Its translation: CSARGFRETYNEQFF.

The CDR3 DNA sequence: TGTGCCAGCAGCCCCCCCTCAAGAGATACGCAGTATTTT. Translated, it gives CASSPPSRDTQYF. This chain links TRBV11-2 with TRBJ2-3; D unresolved. Germline CDR1 and CDR2: SGHAT and FQNNGV. The CDR3 covers 13 residues. V gave up 5 bases and J gave up 5 bases, with 11 bases separating them.